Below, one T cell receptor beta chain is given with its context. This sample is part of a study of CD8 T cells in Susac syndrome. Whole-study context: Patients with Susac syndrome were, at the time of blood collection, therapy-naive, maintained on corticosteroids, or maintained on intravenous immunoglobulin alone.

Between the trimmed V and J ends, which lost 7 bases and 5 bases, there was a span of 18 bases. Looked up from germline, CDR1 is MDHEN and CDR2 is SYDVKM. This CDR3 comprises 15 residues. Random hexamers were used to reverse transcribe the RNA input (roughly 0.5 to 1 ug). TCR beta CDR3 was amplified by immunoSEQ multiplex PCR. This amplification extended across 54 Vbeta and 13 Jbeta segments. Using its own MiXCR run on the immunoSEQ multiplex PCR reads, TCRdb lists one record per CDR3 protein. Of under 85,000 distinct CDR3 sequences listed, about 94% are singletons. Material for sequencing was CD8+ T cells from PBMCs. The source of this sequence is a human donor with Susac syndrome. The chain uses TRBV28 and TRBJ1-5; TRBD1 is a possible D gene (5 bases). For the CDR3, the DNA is TGTGCCAGCACCGCCGGGGCCCCCTATTATCAGCCCCAGCATTTT. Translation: CASTAGAPYYQPQHF.